The T cell receptor beta chain described here comes from a study of cytomegalovirus exposure and HLA in healthy donors. Germline V CDR1 and CDR2: MNHEY, SMNVEV (reference sequence). Trimming cost V 3 bases and J 4 bases, with 7 bases left between them. CDR3 size: 13 residues. In the PCR, 60 Vbeta and 13 Jbeta primers were used. The method was immunoSEQ multiplex PCR; TCRdb's version includes in-frame clones alone and lacks a portion of them. The profile covers 68,000 or so clones, with 80% to 90% appearing a single time and about 7% taken by the ten largest. Study-wide points: According to an earlier analysis, most TCR beta V segments yielded productive rearrangements about 87% or about 30% of the time. In a later analysis, parvovirus B19, influenza, CMV and Epstein-Barr virus appeared linked to several top co-occurrence clusters.

As to this clone: Its antigen is undetermined.

Input material: PBMCs. The chain combines TRBV27 with TRBJ1-5; D gene uncertain. The clonotype was recovered from a human donor in good health. In nucleotides, the CDR3 is TGTGCCAGCAGTTTCACACCGAATCAGCCCCAGCATTTT. Amino acids: CASSFTPNQPQHF.